The clone carrying this T cell receptor beta chain was counted only a few times. CDR1 is SGHAT and CDR2 is FQNNGV in the germline V gene. The ends lost 3 bases at V and 5 bases at J; junction bases unmatched: 9. The CDR3 consists of 15 residues. The data belong to a study of T cells in Graves' hyperthyroidism and ophthalmopathy. Overall study context: Pretreatment peripheral blood was obtained at initial diagnosis.

Amplification of TCR beta CDR3 regions used RNA as the template. Using the HTBI primer set, a first-round RT-PCR was run on the TCR CDR3. Each CDR3 protein is one row after TCRdb ran MiXCR on the multiplex PCR reads. The repertoire holds under 450,000 distinct CDR3 sequences, with roughly a sixth as singletons. Ahead of any ophthalmopathy symptoms, the blood sample was obtained at the first diagnosis of hyperthyroidism. This sample holds PBMCs from less than 13 ml fresh peripheral blood. The chain carries TRBV11-2 and TRBJ2-5; 7 bases are shared with TRBD2. The TCR comes from a woman aged 30 to 39 with Graves' hyperthyroidism that later progressed to Graves' ophthalmopathy. The sequencing input was blood. CDR3: CASSFPGGTTETQYF. CDR3 bases: TGTGCCAGCAGCTTTCCGGGAGGCACGACGGAGACCCAGTACTTC.